This is a list of T cell receptor beta chains from one sample in a study of blood T cell repertoires in COVID-19. The method was immunoSEQ multiplex PCR; TCRdb's version includes in-frame clones alone and lacks a portion of them. This repertoire shows approximately 220,000 clones, about 87% found once; its top ten account for just over 2.5%. Sequenced material: PBMCs or T cells enriched from blood (not recorded which). These receptors originate from a woman aged 25-40 years with acute COVID-19. The CDR3 runs from the conserved cysteine through the conserved F or W. D genes are given only for firm matches. Not every row has a clone size; where given, it reads once, few, many or a size class.

CDR3,DNA,V,D,J,size
CASSTPAGTGGYEQYF,TGTGCCAGCAGCACGCCCGCCGGGACAGGGGGATACGAGCAGTACTTC,TRBV9,TRBD1,TRBJ2-7,NA
CASSLPPDRTPYEQYF,TGTGCCAGCAGCTTACCCCCGGACAGGACCCCCTACGAGCAGTACTTC,TRBV7-9,TRBD1,TRBJ2-7,NA
CASSEMGGQGAGSPLHF,TGTGCCAGCAGTGAAATGGGCGGACAGGGGGCCGGTTCACCCCTCCACTTT,TRBV6-1,TRBD1,TRBJ1-6,NA
CASSLGQGAVGTEAFF,TGCGCCAGCAGCTTAGGTCAGGGGGCGGTTGGGACTGAAGCTTTCTTT,TRBV5-1,TRBD1,TRBJ1-1,NA
CASSMVGRVKGYTF,TGTGCCAGCAGCATGGTGGGCAGGGTGAAGGGCTACACCTTC,TRBV5-6,NA,TRBJ1-2,NA
CASSHPGTGGSYTF,TGTGCCAGCAGCCATCCCGGGACAGGGGGCAGCTACACCTTC,TRBV7-2,TRBD1,TRBJ1-2,NA
CASSLAWGDQPQHF,TGCGCCAGCAGCTTGGCCTGGGGGGATCAGCCCCAGCATTTT,TRBV5-1,NA,TRBJ1-5,NA
CASGPGTESSYEQYF,TGTGCCAGCGGCCCCGGGACAGAGAGTTCCTACGAGCAGTACTTC,TRBV6-5,TRBD1,TRBJ2-7,NA
CASSLRVRGTGELFF,TGTGCCAGCAGCTTAAGGGTCCGGGGCACCGGGGAGCTGTTTTTT,TRBV7-9,NA,TRBJ2-2,NA
CSVEGLRSGGYGYTF,TGCAGCGTTGAAGGATTAAGGTCCGGGGGCTATGGCTACACCTTC,TRBV29-1,NA,TRBJ1-2,NA
CASSPSSYEQYF,TGCGCCAGCAGTCCGTCTTCCTACGAGCAGTACTTC,TRBV5-1,NA,TRBJ2-7,NA
CASSPRRPGDGSYEQYF,TGCGCCAGCAGCCCCCGGCGGCCAGGGGATGGCTCCTACGAGCAGTACTTC,TRBV4-1,NA,TRBJ2-7,NA
CAIRGANYGYTF,TGTGCCATCAGGGGCGCTAACTATGGCTACACCTTC,TRBV19,NA,TRBJ1-2,NA
CAIRTGGDYTEAFF,TGTGCCATCAGGACAGGGGGGGACTACACTGAAGCTTTCTTT,TRBV10-3,TRBD1,TRBJ1-1,NA
CASSQPQGATDTQYF,TGTGCCAGCAGCCAACCGCAAGGAGCGACAGATACGCAGTATTTT,TRBV3-1/TRBV3-2,NA,TRBJ2-3,NA
CASRDSAGISATNEKLFF,TGTGCCAGCCGCGACAGTGCTGGGATCTCCGCAACTAATGAAAAACTGTTTTTT,TRBV2,NA,TRBJ1-4,NA
CASSLGGARTGELFF,TGCGCCAGCAGCCTGGGGGGAGCACGCACCGGGGAGCTGTTTTTT,TRBV4-1,NA,TRBJ2-2,NA
CASSIGGTSLKETQYF,TGTGCCAGTAGTATTGGAGGGACTAGCCTAAAAGAGACCCAGTACTTC,TRBV19,TRBD2,TRBJ2-5,NA
CASSADNRYGYTF,TGTGCCAGCTCTGCCGACAACCGCTATGGCTACACCTTC,TRBV18,NA,TRBJ1-2,NA
CASSETGWAGGTDTQYF,TGTGCCAGCAGTGAAACCGGTTGGGCAGGCGGCACAGATACGCAGTATTTT,TRBV6-1,NA,TRBJ2-3,NA
CASSGRTGGEHF,TGTGCCAGCAGCGGGCGGACAGGCGGCGAGCATTTT,TRBV5-5,TRBD1,TRBJ1-5,NA
CASSVGPFYEQYF,TGTGCCAGCAGCGTTGGGCCCTTCTACGAGCAGTACTTC,TRBV9,NA,TRBJ2-7,once
CAWSAGQVSSYEQYF,TGTGCCTGGAGTGCCGGACAGGTGAGCTCCTACGAGCAGTACTTC,TRBV30,TRBD1,TRBJ2-7,few
CASSDGTGYEKLFF,TGTGCCAGCAGTGATGGGACAGGCTATGAAAAACTGTTTTTT,TRBV2,TRBD1,TRBJ1-4,NA
CASSEETGYGYTF,TGTGCCAGCAGTGAGGAGACAGGCTATGGCTACACCTTC,TRBV6-4,NA,TRBJ1-2,NA
CSVFGVTGTEEAFF,TGCAGCGTTTTTGGGGTTACAGGGACCGAGGAAGCTTTCTTT,TRBV29-1,NA,TRBJ1-1,NA
CASSQGDRGDEQFF,TGTGCCAGCAGCCAAGGGGACAGGGGAGATGAGCAGTTCTTC,TRBV3-1/TRBV3-2,TRBD1,TRBJ2-1,NA
CASSPALGAEKLFF,TGTGCCAGCAGTCCTGCCCTGGGGGCTGAAAAACTGTTTTTT,TRBV27,NA,TRBJ1-4,once